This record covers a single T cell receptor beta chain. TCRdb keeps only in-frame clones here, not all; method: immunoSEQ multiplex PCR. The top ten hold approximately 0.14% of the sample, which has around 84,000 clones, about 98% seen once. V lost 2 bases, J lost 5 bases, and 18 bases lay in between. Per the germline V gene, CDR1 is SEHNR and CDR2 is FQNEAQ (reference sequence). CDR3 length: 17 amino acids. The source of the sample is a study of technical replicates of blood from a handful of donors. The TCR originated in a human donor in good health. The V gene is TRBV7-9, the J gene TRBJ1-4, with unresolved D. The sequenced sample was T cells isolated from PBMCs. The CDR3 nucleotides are TGTGCCAGCAGCTTAATACCGGGGAGACAAACGAATGAAAAACTGTTTTTT. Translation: CASSLIPGRQTNEKLFF.